These 20 T cell receptor beta chains came from one sample sequenced in a study of cytomegalovirus exposure and HLA in healthy donors. The PCR used 60 Vbeta and 13 Jbeta primers. TCRdb keeps only in-frame clones here, not all; method: immunoSEQ multiplex PCR. The sample shows about 62,000 clones, roughly 73% of them seen only once. The sample consisted of PBMCs. The receptors come from a man aged 35 to 55 in good health and CMV-seronegative.

This clone was counted once. The J gene is TRBJ2-1, the V gene TRBV19; 10 nucleotides line up with TRBD2. V lost 5 bases and J lost 4; bases outside the gene matches: 2. Per germline, CDR1 LNHDA and CDR2 SQIVND (reference sequence). There are 14 residues in the CDR3. The CDR3 here is CASSRGLAYNEQFF. The CDR3 nucleotides read TGTGCCAGTAGTCGGGGACTAGCGTACAATGAGCAGTTCTTC.

The V gene is TRBV6-1, the J gene TRBJ1-4; weak D call: TRBD1 (6 bases). Germline V gene data show CDR1 as MNHNS and CDR2 as SASEGT. The CDR3 has 14 amino acids. The V and J ends lost 6 bases and 4 bases respectively, with 12 bases between them. This chain's CDR3 is CASSRTASNEKLFF. In DNA, the CDR3 is TGTGCCAGCAGCAGGACAGCGAGTAATGAAAAACTGTTTTTT.

This sequence joins TRBV7-2 and TRBJ1-5, with a possible D match to TRBD1 (5 bases). The V end was cut by 5 bases, the J end by 2 bases, with 10 bases between. The CDR3 spans 14 residues. Per the germline V gene, CDR1 is SGHTA and CDR2 is FQGNSA. Here the CDR3 reads CASSAGLGNQPQHF. In DNA, the CDR3 is TGTGCCAGCAGCGCAGGGTTGGGCAATCAGCCCCAGCATTTT.

The chain combines TRBV10-3 with TRBJ1-5; TRBD1 aligns across 9 bases. This CDR3 is built from 16 residues. Unmatched junction bases numbered 10, after V lost 4 bases and J lost 6 bases. Germline V gene lookup returns CDR1 ENHRY and CDR2 SYGVKD. DNA of the CDR3: TGTGCCATCAGTGGAGGGACAGGGAACTCCGGTCAGCCCCAGCATTTT. Amino acid sequence: CAISGGTGNSGQPQHF.

This chain connects TRBV2 to TRBJ2-5; TRBD1 agrees at 8 bases. The J segment lost 7 bases and the V segment lost 5 bases, leaving 6 bases of the junction unmatched. CDR1 is SNHLY and CDR2 is FYNNEI in the germline V gene. The CDR3 runs to 13 residues. The CDR3 protein is CASSHRQGWTQYF. Written as DNA, the CDR3 is TGTGCCAGCAGTCACCGACAGGGGTGGACCCAGTACTTC.

The chain couples TRBV19 to TRBJ2-1; 7 nucleotides line up with TRBD1. Per germline, CDR1 LNHDA and CDR2 SQIVND (reference sequence). This CDR3 region has 13 residues. Losses at the gene ends were 10 bases for V and 0 bases for J; bases not matched to a gene: 3. CDR3 coding DNA: TGTGCCACTAGGGACAGCTCCTACAATGAGCAGTTCTTC. Translating gives CATRDSSYNEQFF.

The chain carries TRBV5-5 and TRBJ1-1, with D unclear. This CDR3 contains 14 residues. Germline assignment: CDR1 SGHKS and CDR2 YYEKEE (reference sequence). Trimming cost V 0 bases and J 2 bases, with 8 bases left between them. The CDR3 nucleotides read TGTGCCAGCAGCTTGGGTCGGGGAAACACTGAAGCTTTCTTT. Translating gives CASSLGRGNTEAFF.

This clone was seen once. The rearrangement uses TRBV11-2 and TRBJ2-1; 7 positions match TRBD2. From germline, CDR1 is SGHAT and CDR2 FQNNGV. The CDR3 loop spans 13 amino acids. Unmatched junction bases numbered 8, after V lost 3 bases and J lost 12 bases. Here the CDR3 reads CASSLTGREGQFF. The CDR3 region has the DNA TGTGCCAGCAGCTTGACGGGCAGGGAGGGGCAGTTCTTC.

This chain joins TRBV5-6 and TRBJ2-3, with D perhaps matching TRBD1 (6 bases). The CDR3 runs to 16 residues. CDR1 and CDR2 from the germline V gene are SGHDT and YYEEEE. V lost 2 bases to trimming and J lost 1 base, with 14 bases between them. CDR3 DNA sequence: TGTGCCAGCAGCTTAACCCCAGGGGCCGGCACAGATACGCAGTATTTT. Translating gives CASSLTPGAGTDTQYF.

This clone is termed large. Other nucleotide sequences in the sample specify the same CDR3. The chain employs TRBV7-9 and TRBJ2-7; D is possibly TRBD1 (5 bases). The V and J ends lost 2 bases and 3 bases respectively, with 5 bases between them. The CDR3 covers 12 residues. Germline V lookup: CDR1 SEHNR, CDR2 FQNEAQ (reference sequence). This CDR3 is CASSLTGYEQYF. DNA of the CDR3: TGTGCCAGCAGCTTAACAGGCTACGAGCAGTACTTC. The entire variable domain, with the rest obtained from reference TRBV7-9 and TRBJ2-7, is as follows: DTGVSQNPRHKITKRGQNVTFRCDPISEHNRLYWYRQTLGQGPEFLTYFQNEAQLEKSRLLSDRFSAERPKGSFSTLEIQRTEQGDSAMYLCASSLTGYEQYFGPGTRLTVT.

The chain has TRBV27 and TRBJ2-4, with TRBD1 matching over 11 bases. CDR1 and CDR2 from the germline V gene are MNHEY and SMNVEV (reference sequence). V trimming: 7 bases; J trimming: 8 bases; junction bases outside the gene matches: 7. The CDR3 extends over 14 amino acids. CDR3 in amino acids: CASTRTGGSDIQYF. In DNA form, the CDR3 reads TGTGCCAGCACACGGACAGGGGGCAGTGACATTCAGTACTTC.

For this clone: One junction end does not reproduce the germline sequence, and a read error may be involved. The chain joins TRBV7-9 to TRBJ2-7; 14 bases are shared with TRBD2. Germline CDR1 SEHNR, CDR2 FQNEAQ (reference sequence). The CDR3 extends over 16 amino acids. The CDR3 region has the DNA TGTTCCAGCAGCTCGCCTGGACTAGCGGGGGGTTACGAGCAGTACTTC. This sequence encodes CSSSSPGLAGGYEQYF.

This clone has only one observation. This chain joins TRBV12-5 and TRBJ2-3; a possible D gene is TRBD1 (6 bases). The CDR3 length is 13 residues. The V and J ends lost 1 base and 4 bases respectively, with 6 bases between them. The germline V gene has CDR1 LGHNT and CDR2 FRNRAP. The CDR3 DNA reads TGTGCTAGTGGTTTGGGACAGGCAGATACGCAGTATTTT. It yields the protein CASGLGQADTQYF.

V usage is TRBV9 and J usage is TRBJ1-3; no clear D gene. The CDR3 loop spans 13 amino acids. Looked up from germline, CDR1 is SGDLS and CDR2 is YYNGEE. Between the trimmed V and J ends, which lost 0 bases and 4 bases, there was a span of 5 bases. In DNA, the CDR3 is TGTGCCAGCAGCGTAGCGGGGGGAAACACCATATATTTT. It yields the protein CASSVAGGNTIYF.

The rearrangement joins TRBV27 to TRBJ2-5, with 7 bases matching TRBD2. The germline CDR1 and CDR2 sequences are MNHEY and SMNVEV (reference sequence). Losses at the gene ends were 2 bases for V and 5 bases for J; bases not matched to a gene: 8. This CDR3 spans 15 amino acids. The CDR3 loop is CASSLGPSGSETQYF. The CDR3 coding sequence is TGTGCCAGCAGTTTAGGGCCTAGCGGATCGGAGACCCAGTACTTC.

V usage is TRBV5-6 and J usage is TRBJ1-2; 11 nucleotides align to TRBD1. Per the germline V gene, CDR1 is SGHDT and CDR2 is YYEEEE. The junction had 10 bases not matched to a gene; V was cut back by 1 base and J by 8 bases. The CDR3 is 16 amino acids. The CDR3, as DNA: TGTGCCAGCAGCTTGCCCGAAGGACAGGGGGCGAAAGGCTACACCTTC. Its translation is CASSLPEGQGAKGYTF. Full variable domain (remainder filled in from reference TRBV5-6 and TRBJ1-2): DAGVTQSPTHLIKTRGQQVTLRCSPKSGHDTVSWYQQALGQGPQFIFQYYEEEERQRGNFPDRFSGHQFPNYSSELNVNALLLGDSALYLCASSLPEGQGAKGYTFGSGTRLTVV.

The chain uses TRBV6-1 and TRBJ2-1, with D maybe TRBD1 (6 bases). V lost 2 bases to trimming and J lost 5 bases, with 13 bases between them. Per germline, CDR1 MNHNS and CDR2 SASEGT. The CDR3 is made up of 15 amino acids. CDR3 protein: CASSESSQGNNEQFF. The CDR3 nucleotides read TGTGCCAGCAGTGAAAGTAGCCAGGGGAACAATGAGCAGTTCTTC.

Worth noting for this clone: This specimen includes other DNA sequences encoding the same CDR3. The chain combines TRBV5-4 with TRBJ1-2, with 8 bases lining up with TRBD1. The V gene's germline CDR1 is SGHNT and CDR2 YYREEE (reference sequence). The CDR3 contains 16 residues. Trimming took 4 bases from V and 0 from J; bases not matched to a gene: 8. This CDR3 is CASSPTGTGANYGYTF. CDR3 in DNA: TGTGCCAGCAGCCCTACCGGGACAGGAGCTAACTATGGCTACACCTTC.

This chain links TRBV28 with TRBJ1-5; 9 nucleotides agree with TRBD1. The CDR3 sequence is 15 residues long. Germline CDR1 and CDR2: MDHEN and SYDVKM. The junction had 6 bases not matched to a gene; V was cut back by 6 bases and J by 3 bases. The CDR3 DNA is TGTGCCAGCAGCCCACAGGGGGCTTCCAATCAGCCCCAGCATTTT. Its protein product is CASSPQGASNQPQHF. The whole variable domain, filled in from reference TRBV28 and TRBJ1-5, reads DVKVTQSSRYLVKRTGEKVFLECVQDMDHENMFWYRQDPGLGLRLIYFSYDVKMKEKGDIPEGYSVSREKKERFSLILESASTNQTSMYLCASSPQGASNQPQHFGDGTRLSIL.

Concerning this clone itself: Other DNA sequences in this specimen translate into the identical CDR3. The genes are TRBV7-9 and TRBJ2-1, with 9 nucleotides matching TRBD2. The CDR3 has 18 amino acids. Per the germline V gene, CDR1 is SEHNR and CDR2 is FQNEAQ (reference sequence). V lost 8 bases, J lost 0 bases, and 14 bases stayed unmatched. CDR3 coding DNA: TGTGCCAGCCGGGCGGGAGGGGTAGGGAAGAGCTCCTACAATGAGCAGTTCTTC. It specifies CASRAGGVGKSSYNEQFF.